The 7 T cell receptor beta chains given below trace back to one sample, sequenced in a study of neurological immune-mediated disorders. TCRdb ran MiXCR on the 5' RACE reads and lists one entry per CDR3 protein. The data contain 55,000 to 70,000 distinct CDR3 sequences, approximately 5.3% of them singletons. Input material: PBMCs. Receptor source: a human donor with multiple sclerosis. The donor label of this sample is uncertain.

This clonotype was seen many times. The V gene is TRBV12-3 or TRBV12-4, the J gene TRBJ2-3; unclear D gene. The CDR3 is 14 residues long. V lost 5 bases and J lost 0, with 9 bases in between. The CDR3 nucleotides are TGTGCCAGCAGTCCCACCACTAGCACAGATACGCAGTATTTT. Amino acid sequence: CASSPTTSTDTQYF.

This clonotype has a count of ten or more. The chain is built from TRBV4-2 and TRBJ2-1; 7 bases map to TRBD2. Germline CDR1 LGHNA, CDR2 YNFKEQ. The ends lost 3 bases at V and 6 bases at J; junction bases unmatched: 14. This CDR3 has 17 residues. CDR3 region: CASSQNTGRHYPNEQFF. The CDR3 DNA reads as TGTGCCAGCAGCCAGAATACCGGGAGGCACTACCCCAATGAGCAGTTCTTC.

This clonotype was seen repeatedly, ten times or more. This chain links TRBV5-5 with TRBJ2-7; D not resolved. The V gene lost 4 bases and the J gene lost 3 bases, with 11 bases spanning the gap. The germline V gene encodes CDR1 SGHKS and CDR2 YYEKEE (reference sequence). The CDR3 length is 13 residues. CDR3 in amino acids: CASSQDIYYEQYF. Written as DNA, the CDR3 is TGTGCCAGCAGCCAAGACATCTACTACGAGCAGTACTTC.

This clonotype was recorded many times. The chain uses TRBV29-1 and TRBJ1-5; 9 positions agree with TRBD1. Germline CDR1 reads SQVTM; CDR2 reads ANQGSEA. The CDR3 loop spans 13 amino acids. After removal of 6 bases from V and 5 bases from J, the junction contained 5 bases not matched to a gene. This CDR3 is CSVGQGSHQPQHF. The CDR3, as DNA: TGCAGCGTGGGACAGGGAAGTCATCAGCCCCAGCATTTT. Variable domain in full (rest from reference TRBV29-1 and TRBJ1-5): SAVISQKPSRDICQRGTSLTIQCQVDSQVTMMFWYRQQPGQSLTLIATANQGSEATYESGFVIDKFPISRPNLTFSTLTVSNMSPEDSSIYLCSVGQGSHQPQHFGDGTRLSIL.

This clonotype was seen ten or more times. The chain employs TRBV7-9 and TRBJ2-1; a possible D gene is TRBD2 (6 bases). Germline CDR1 and CDR2: SEHNR and FQNEAQ (reference sequence). This CDR3 has 13 residues. Trimming shortened V by 1 base and J by 11 bases, and 12 bases separated the two germline ends. CDR3 region: CASSLDGGRKQFF. The CDR3, as DNA: TGTGCCAGCAGCTTAGACGGTGGGAGGAAGCAGTTCTTC.

This clonotype has a count of ten or more. This chain uses TRBV5-1 with TRBJ1-1, with D perhaps TRBD1 (5 bases). CDR1 SGHRS and CDR2 YFSETQ come from the germline V gene. CDR3 length: 14 residues. Deletions cut 0 bases from V and 5 bases from J, with 11 bases between. CDR3 protein: CASSLGRVGTEAFF. CDR3 coding DNA: TGCGCCAGCAGCTTGGGCAGGGTTGGGACTGAAGCTTTCTTT.

This clonotype occurred many times. The rearrangement links TRBV5-1 to TRBJ2-2; D is unclear. CDR3 length: 16 amino acids. Trimming took 4 bases from V and 6 from J, leaving 19 bases between them. Germline CDR1 and CDR2: SGHRS and YFSETQ. For the CDR3, the DNA is TGCGCCAGCAGCCAGACTTTCAACCGTGGACCCGGGGAGCTGTTTTTT. Amino acids: CASSQTFNRGPGELFF.